This T cell receptor beta chain was identified during a study of blood T cell repertoires in COVID-19. Produced via immunoSEQ multiplex PCR; TCRdb's table is partial and in-frame only. The sample lists approximately 250,000 clones, about 88% seen once, with about 3.6% in the top ten. Germline-derived CDR1 and CDR2 are SGDLS and YYNGEE. J gave up 6 bases and V 7 bases, and 10 bases lay outside the gene matches. The CDR3 loop spans 15 amino acids. The sequence came from a man between 18 and 35 years old with active or convalescent COVID-19. The chain combines TRBV9 with TRBJ2-3; 11 bases match TRBD1. The specimen was peripheral blood. The CDR3: CASAGQGAVWDTQYF. Here the CDR3 DNA reads TGTGCCAGCGCAGGACAGGGGGCGGTTTGGGATACGCAGTATTTT.